Each of the 10 T cell receptor beta chains below was sequenced from the same sample in a study of blood T cell repertoires in COVID-19. Using immunoSEQ multiplex PCR, the repertoire was profiled, and TCRdb retains in-frame clones only, with some absent. The sample has roughly 250,000 clones, around nine tenths seen once. The sequenced sample consisted of PBMCs or T cells enriched from blood (not recorded which). Receptors were obtained from a woman aged 45-59 years who had recovered from COVID-19.

The chain combines TRBV4-1 with TRBJ1-3; D unresolved. Germline V gene sequence: CDR1 MGHRA, CDR2 YSYEKL. There are 14 residues in the CDR3. V gave up 2 bases and J gave up 4 bases, with 9 bases separating them. CDR3: CASSQLQIGNTIYF. CDR3 coding DNA: TGCGCCAGCAGCCAACTACAGATCGGAAACACCATATATTTT.

The chain combines TRBV3-1 (or the pseudogene TRBV3-2) with TRBJ1-4; D unclear. CDR1 and CDR2 (germline): LGHDT, YNNKEL (reference sequence). The CDR3 runs 12 residues. V dropped 4 bases and J dropped 8 bases, with 8 bases sitting between them. The CDR3 spells CASSPQAEKLFF. The CDR3 DNA reads as TGTGCCAGCAGCCCTCAAGCCGAAAAACTGTTTTTT.

J is TRBJ2-1 and V is TRBV7-2; maybe TRBD1 (5 bases). The CDR3 covers 11 residues. Looked up from germline, CDR1 is SGHTA and CDR2 is FQGNSA. Deletions cut 2 bases from V and 9 bases from J, with 5 bases between. The CDR3 sequence: CASSLRGEQFF. Written as DNA, the CDR3 is TGTGCCAGCAGCTTAAGGGGTGAGCAGTTCTTC.

This sequence joins TRBV7-8 and TRBJ2-7; D perhaps matches TRBD1 (6 bases). Trimming shortened V by 4 bases and J by 6 bases, and 10 bases separated the two germline ends. The CDR3 loop spans 12 amino acids. CDR1 and CDR2 from the germline V gene are SGHVS and FQNEAQ. This chain's CDR3 is CASSSTGIEQYF. The CDR3 coding sequence is TGTGCCAGCAGCTCAACAGGGATCGAGCAGTACTTC. Full variable domain (outside the CDR3, taken from reference TRBV7-8 and TRBJ2-7): GAGVSQSPRYKVAKRGQDVALRCDPISGHVSLFWYQQALGQGPEFLTYFQNEAQLDKSGLPSDRFFAERPEGSVSTLKIQRTQQEDSAVYLCASSSTGIEQYFGPGTRLTVT.

This clone was recorded only once. The chain combines TRBV18 with TRBJ1-1, with 8 bases that match TRBD1. Germline V gene sequence: CDR1 KGHSH, CDR2 LQKENI. CDR3 length: 13 amino acids. V dropped 3 bases and J dropped 10; count of bases not matched to a gene: 7. The CDR3 DNA reads TGTGCCAGCTCACCGGAAAGAACAGGGGGAGCTTTCTTT. Translated: CASSPERTGGAFF.

The chain joins TRBV5-1 to TRBJ1-2; 7 bases fit TRBD1. The CDR3 is 18 residues long. Germline trimming cut 4 bases from V and 5 bases from J; bases unmatched to any gene: 20. Germline lookup yields CDR1 SGHRS and CDR2 YFSETQ. CDR3 protein: CASSPQSPGQPSLYGYTF. CDR3 sequence (DNA): TGCGCCAGCAGCCCCCAGAGTCCGGGACAGCCGTCTTTGTATGGCTACACCTTC.

CDR3 DNA sequence: TGCGCCAGCAGCTTGTCAGTGACAGGGTCTGAAGCTTTCTTT. It is translated as CASSLSVTGSEAFF. This chain joins TRBV5-1 and TRBJ1-1, with 7 bases lining up with TRBD1. Per the germline V gene, CDR1 is SGHRS and CDR2 is YFSETQ. With V trimmed by 1 base and J by 6 bases, 6 bases remained unmatched. This CDR3 has 14 amino acids.

The rearrangement links TRBV18 to TRBJ1-1, with a tentative D call TRBD1 (5 bases). The CDR3 covers 14 residues. Germline-derived CDR1 and CDR2 are KGHSH and LQKENI. V lost 3 bases and J 2 bases, leaving 10 bases between the germline ends. CDR3 protein: CASSPLRVNTEAFF. The DNA for the CDR3 is TGTGCCAGCTCACCTCTCAGGGTCAACACTGAAGCTTTCTTT.

The DNA for the CDR3 is TGTGCCAGCAGGGAGGCCGGGGAGCTGTTTTTT. The encoded protein is CASREAGELFF. The V and J genes are TRBV2 and TRBJ2-2, with D perhaps TRBD2 (5 bases). The CDR3 loop spans 11 amino acids. The germline V and J ends were trimmed by 6 bases and 6 bases, with 5 bases remaining between them. Germline CDR1 reads SNHLY; CDR2 reads FYNNEI.

The rearrangement uses TRBV6-5 and TRBJ2-7; tentatively, D is TRBD2 (6 bases). Trimming removed 2 bases at V and 0 bases at J, with 8 bases between. The CDR3 loop spans 14 amino acids. Germline values: CDR1 MNHEY, CDR2 SVGAGI. The CDR3 coding sequence is TGTGCCAGCAGTTACGCGGGAACCTCCTACGAGCAGTACTTC. It encodes CASSYAGTSYEQYF.